The 19 T cell receptor delta chains reported below all come from one sample, sequenced in a study of gamma-delta T cells after stem cell transplantation. TCRdb re-called the RT-PCR reads through CATT. The profile shows thousands of delta-chain clones, 15% to 20% of them singletons. Sequenced: gamma-delta T cells. These TCRs come from a human donor. It is not recorded whose cells these are; they may come from a transplant donor.

The genes are TRDV1 and TRDJ3; TRDD3 matches 9 bases. The J gene, absent from TCRdb, was called here by matching the DNA to germline. This CDR3 region has 18 residues. CDR1 and CDR2 (germline): TSWWSYY, QGS. V gave up 0 bases and J gave up 5 bases; unmatched junction bases: 5. The CDR3 sequence is CALGELPTGGRDTRQMFF. The CDR3 coding sequence is TGTGCTCTTGGGGAACTCCCGACTGGGGGACGGGACACCCGACAGATGTTTTTC.

In its sample, this clone is medium-sized (0.01 to 0.1%). This chain joins TRDV1 and TRDJ1; a weak D match, TRDD3 (9 bases). The V end was cut by 1 base, the J end by 2 bases, with 20 bases between. The germline V gene has CDR1 TSWWSYY and CDR2 QGS. This CDR3 has 18 amino acids. CDR3 bases: TGTGCTCTTGGGGAACCCCTTCCTAAGCTGGGGGATACCGATAAACTCATCTTT. It codes for CALGEPLPKLGDTDKLIF.

This clone occurred a few times. V is TRAV29/DV5 and J is TRDJ1; the match to TRDD3 covers 8 bases. The V and J ends lost 5 bases and 0 bases, in that order; junction bases with no gene match: 15. The CDR3 is 17 amino acids. The germline V gene has CDR1 NSMFDY and CDR2 ISSIKDK. The CDR3 spells CAALRNPGGAYTDKLIF. The CDR3 DNA sequence: TGTGCAGCGCTCCGGAACCCTGGGGGAGCCTACACCGATAAACTCATCTTT.

The V and J genes are TRDV1 and TRDJ2, with 13 bases that match TRDD3. TCRdb leaves out the J gene; it was filled in here by matching the DNA to germline. With V trimmed by 4 bases and J by 4 bases, 36 bases remained unmatched. From germline, CDR1 is TSWWSYY and CDR2 QGS. CDR3 length: 27 amino acids. CDR3 nucleotides: TGTGCTCTTGGGGCCTCGCTCCACTTCCTACAGGAAGCCGGCTCGGTACTGGGGGATACGGGGACAGCACAACTCTTCTTT. It codes for CALGASLHFLQEAGSVLGDTGTAQLFF.

V is TRDV1 and J is TRDJ1; a weak D match, TRDD3 (6 bases). The V gene's germline CDR1 is TSWWSYY and CDR2 QGS. Trimming left V 0 bases short and J 4 bases short, with 18 bases between. The CDR3 extends over 17 amino acids. In nucleotides, the CDR3 is TGTGCTCTTGGGGAACTCGCTGGGGAGCCGTCGCGCGATAAACTCATCTTT. Its translation: CALGELAGEPSRDKLIF.

J is TRDJ1 and V is TRDV1, with 11 nucleotides matching TRDD3. Germline loops: CDR1 TSWWSYY, CDR2 QGS. The CDR3 contains 20 residues. The V gene end was trimmed by 4 bases and the J gene end by 6 bases; junction bases not matched to a gene: 22. CDR3 residues: CALGGPPEVSYAGGYNKLIF. The CDR3 DNA sequence: TGTGCTCTTGGGGGACCCCCGGAGGTTTCCTACGCTGGGGGATACAATAAACTCATCTTT.

The J gene is TRDJ1, the V gene TRDV1, with a possible D match to TRDD3 (8 bases). Looked up from germline, CDR1 is TSWWSYY and CDR2 is QGS. The CDR3 sequence is 26 residues long. Trimming stripped 1 base from V and 4 bases from J, with 46 bases between. CDR3 loop: CALGEREIPTATSYGGSGSRNDKLIF. The CDR3 nucleotides are TGTGCTCTTGGGGAACGGGAGATTCCTACCGCGACATCTTATGGGGGATCCGGCAGTCGTAACGATAAACTCATCTTT.

This clone is labeled medium-sized (0.01 to 0.1%). Distinct nucleotide sequences in the sample also encode this CDR3. The rearrangement uses TRDV2 and TRDJ3; 13 positions agree with TRDD3. In germline, CDR1 is GEAIGNYY, CDR2 EKD. The V segment lost 0 bases and the J segment 2 bases; nucleotides outside the gene matches: 6. This CDR3 is built from 20 residues. DNA of the CDR3: TGTGCCTGTGACACCGTACTGGGGGATACGCGAACCTGGGACACCCGACAGATGTTTTTC. This translates into CACDTVLGDTRTWDTRQMFF.

This clone was seen more than once but under ten times. The rearrangement links TRDV1 to TRDJ1; tentatively, D is TRDD3 (5 bases). CDR1 TSWWSYY and CDR2 QGS come from the germline V gene. The V and J ends lost 5 bases and 0 bases respectively, with 28 bases between them. The CDR3 extends over 20 amino acids. CDR3 in DNA: TGTGCTCTTGGGAGACTTAACTACTACCGGGGGGCCAAGTACACCGATAAACTCATCTTT. Translation: CALGRLNYYRGAKYTDKLIF.

This clone appeared a few times. This rearrangement joins TRDV1 to TRDJ1; TRDD3 agrees at 12 bases. V lost 0 bases and J lost 0; bases outside the gene matches: 8. This CDR3 has 19 residues. Germline V gene data show CDR1 as TSWWSYY and CDR2 as QGS. CDR3 protein: CALGELGWGIRGYTDKLIF. CDR3 in DNA: TGTGCTCTTGGGGAACTAGGCTGGGGGATACGAGGGTACACCGATAAACTCATCTTT.

The V call is TRDV1, the J call TRDJ1; D is ambiguous. Germline V CDR1 and CDR2: TSWWSYY, QGS. The CDR3 covers 18 residues. The ends were cut back, 5 bases at V and 1 base at J, with 23 bases in the middle. The chain's CDR3 is CALGSPYSLFVSTDKLIF. CDR3 DNA: TGTGCTCTTGGGAGTCCTTACTCTCTTTTCGTCAGCACCGATAAACTCATCTTT.

This clone was counted only a few times. The chain has TRDV1 and TRDJ1, with a tentative D call TRDD3 (5 bases). V was shortened by 2 bases and J by 0 bases, with 22 bases between the two germline ends. CDR1 TSWWSYY and CDR2 QGS come from the germline V gene. This CDR3 comprises 19 residues. Here the CDR3 reads CALGEWKRTVLENTDKLIF. The DNA of the CDR3 is TGTGCTCTTGGGGAATGGAAGCGGACGGTACTGGAAAACACCGATAAACTCATCTTT.

This clone has just a few counts. The rearrangement joins TRDV1 to TRDJ1, with 9 positions matching TRDD3. The CDR3 loop spans 16 amino acids. Per the germline V gene, CDR1 is TSWWSYY and CDR2 is QGS. Trimming removed 9 bases from V and 0 bases from J; junction bases left unmatched: 11. The CDR3 sequence: CALLRTGGRYTDKLIF. Written as DNA, the CDR3 is TGTGCTCTCCTGCGTACTGGGGGACGGTACACCGATAAACTCATCTTT.

The chain links TRDV1 to TRDJ1; 7 nucleotides match TRDD3. CDR1 TSWWSYY and CDR2 QGS come from the germline V gene. The CDR3 length is 22 residues. The junction had 22 bases not matched to a gene; V was cut back by 0 bases and J by 0 bases. CDR3 protein: CALGELFLGVPYPGGYTDKLIF. The CDR3 bases are TGTGCTCTTGGGGAACTTTTCTTAGGGGTCCCCTACCCTGGGGGGTACACCGATAAACTCATCTTT.

The chain couples TRDV2 to TRDJ3; 13 bases are a match to TRDD3. Germline V gives CDR1 GEAIGNYY, CDR2 EKD. The V gene end was trimmed by 0 bases and the J gene end by 0 bases; junction bases not matched to a gene: 16. This CDR3 has 24 amino acids. CDR3 DNA sequence: TGTGCCTGTGACACCCACCCTGTACTGGGGGATACGCAAGTGATCTCCTGGGACACCCGACAGATGTTTTTC. Its translation is CACDTHPVLGDTQVISWDTRQMFF.

This clone is termed medium-sized. V and J are TRDV2 and TRDJ1; 8 bases map to TRDD3. Germline V lookup: CDR1 GEAIGNYY, CDR2 EKD. This CDR3 is built from 16 residues. After removal of 0 bases from V and 1 base from J, the junction contained 6 bases not matched to a gene. CDR3 in DNA: TGTGCCTGTGACACCGGGTTTGGGGATACCACCGATAAACTCATCTTT. Protein product: CACDTGFGDTTDKLIF.

The CDR3 DNA follows: TGTGCTCTTGGGGACCTCTTCCATCACAGGAGCTGGGGGATACGATCGTCCACCGATAAACTCATCTTT. This encodes CALGDLFHHRSWGIRSSTDKLIF. The chain couples TRDV1 to TRDJ1; 12 bases are shared with TRDD3. TCRdb leaves out the J gene; it was filled in here by matching the DNA to germline. Germline V gene lookup returns CDR1 TSWWSYY and CDR2 QGS. The trim removed 3 bases at V and 1 base at J, leaving 24 bases unmatched. The CDR3 has 23 amino acids.

This clone was picked up a small number of times. Relative to the germline gene, one junction end is altered; a read error may explain this. This chain uses TRDV1 with TRDJ1, with 7 nucleotides matching TRDD3. From germline, CDR1 is TSWWSYY and CDR2 QGS. The CDR3 runs 20 residues. The CDR3 DNA reads TGTGCTTTTGGGGAAAAGACCAGCCGGACGAGGACTGGGGACACCGATAAACTCATCTTT. This encodes CAFGEKTSRTRTGDTDKLIF.

The chain uses TRDV1 and TRDJ1; possibly TRDD3 for D (5 bases). CDR1 and CDR2 (germline): TSWWSYY, QGS. The ends were cut back, 1 base at V and 6 bases at J, with 21 bases in the middle. This CDR3 has 17 amino acids. CDR3 nucleotide sequence: TGTGCTCTTGGGGAACGTCCGATTCGCCGGGGAGCTAATAAACTCATCTTT. Protein sequence: CALGERPIRRGANKLIF.